This TCR beta chain derives from a study of blood T cell repertoires in COVID-19. Trimming took off 1 base at V and 3 bases at J, with 7 bases between the two ends. The CDR3 is 14 residues long. The germline V gene has CDR1 SGDLS and CDR2 YYNGEE. Clones were sequenced by immunoSEQ multiplex PCR, and TCRdb holds only the in-frame ones, with some missing. The data hold roughly 180,000 clones, with approximately 78% observed a single time. The specimen was peripheral blood. The chain combines TRBV9 with TRBJ2-2, with a tentative D call TRBD1 (5 bases). The receptor was derived from a woman aged 80 or over with COVID-19, enrolled during active disease. The CDR3 coding sequence is TGTGCCAGCAGCGTATGGGGCGACACCGGGGAGCTGTTTTTT. Its protein product is CASSVWGDTGELFF.